This TCR beta chain was sequenced during a study of memory CD4+ T cells and cytomegalovirus serostatus. Overall study findings and caveats: Each of some 67 CMV-associated TCRbeta sequences occurred in one to five individuals.

Single viable CD3+CD4+CD8-CD45RO+ cells were sorted as the memory CD4+ T cells. The repertoire was sequenced with immunoSEQ multiplex PCR; TCRdb's copy has only in-frame clones and lacks some. This sample carries 50,000 or so clones, just over 75% of them seen once, and the ten largest clones take roughly 1.5%. In regard to this clone: What it binds is not known.

The sequence was collected from an adult in good health and CMV-seronegative. The specimen sequenced was memory CD4+ T cells from blood.

The chain's CDR3 is CASSTGFYNEQFF. CDR3 sequence (DNA): TGTGCCAGCAGTACCGGGTTCTACAATGAGCAGTTCTTC. The J gene is TRBJ2-1, the V gene TRBV6-4; no clear D gene. V was trimmed by 5 bases and J by 3 bases, leaving 8 bases between them. CDR3 length: 13 residues. Per germline, CDR1 MRHNA and CDR2 SNTAGT.